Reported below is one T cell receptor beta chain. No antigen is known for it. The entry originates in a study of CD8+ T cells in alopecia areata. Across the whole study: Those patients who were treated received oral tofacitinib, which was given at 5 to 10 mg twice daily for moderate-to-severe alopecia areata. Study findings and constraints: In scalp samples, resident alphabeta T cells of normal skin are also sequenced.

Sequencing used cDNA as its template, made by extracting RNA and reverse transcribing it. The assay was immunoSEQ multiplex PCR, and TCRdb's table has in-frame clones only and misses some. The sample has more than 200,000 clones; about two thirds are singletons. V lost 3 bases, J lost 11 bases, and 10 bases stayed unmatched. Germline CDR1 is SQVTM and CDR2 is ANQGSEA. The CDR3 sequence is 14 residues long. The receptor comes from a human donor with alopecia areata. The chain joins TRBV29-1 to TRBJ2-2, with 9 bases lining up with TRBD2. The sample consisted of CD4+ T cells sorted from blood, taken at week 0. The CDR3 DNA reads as TGCAGCGTTGAGTCTCTAGCGGGGAGCCGCGAGCTGTTTTTT. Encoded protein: CSVESLAGSRELFF.